The 2 T cell receptor beta chains reported below all come from one sample, sequenced in a study of blood T cell repertoires in COVID-19. This table comes from immunoSEQ multiplex PCR, and its TCRdb copy is limited to in-frame clones, with some not included. The profile shows roughly 120,000 clones, 65% to 80% of them singletons. Sequenced material: peripheral blood. The receptors shown here come from a human donor with acute or convalescent COVID-19. The donor label of this sample is uncertain.

This clone has only a few counts. J is TRBJ2-2 and V is TRBV2; 8 nucleotides line up with TRBD1. This CDR3 has 14 amino acids. V shed 8 bases and J 6 bases; nucleotides not matched to a gene: 8. Germline CDR1 SNHLY, CDR2 FYNNEI. The CDR3 region has the DNA TGTGCCAGCTGGACAGGGCTCTCGGCCGGGGAGCTGTTTTTT. Translated, it gives CASWTGLSAGELFF.

The V gene is TRBV10-3, the J gene TRBJ2-5, with a weak D call TRBD1 (6 bases). CDR3 length: 15 amino acids. The V gene's germline CDR1 is ENHRY and CDR2 SYGVKD. Trimming stripped 3 bases from V and 5 bases from J, with 16 bases between. The DNA of the CDR3 is TGTGCCATCAGTGAAGGACAGCTAGGTGGGGAGACCCAGTACTTC. It specifies CAISEGQLGGETQYF.